This T cell receptor beta chain was obtained from a study of Graves' ophthalmopathy and Graves' hyperthyroidism (dated by TCRdb to 2017 to 2018). As for the study more broadly: Peripheral blood was collected at initial diagnosis, prior to any treatment. To explore V-J signatures that separate ophthalmopathy from hyperthyroidism, a discovery set of 95 to 100 patients was enrolled, consisting of about 45 with ophthalmopathy and about 60 with stable hyperthyroidism. In over 5 hyperthyroidism patients, the T-cell repertoire of thyroid tissue was compared with the T-cell repertoire of blood. In total, 135 blood samples were TCR-sequenced: some 40 ophthalmopathy, some 75 hyperthyroidism and roughly 17 hyperthyroidism-to-ophthalmopathy patients. To tell Graves' ophthalmopathy apart from Graves' hyperthyroidism, and to predict which patients would progress to ophthalmopathy, the study relied on TCR beta repertoire signatures. Following sample collection, hyperthyroidism patients were given methimazole at a starting dose of 30 mg daily, and ophthalmopathy patients were given high-dose intravenous methylprednisolone. An independent validation cohort was composed of about 20 hyperthyroidism patients and about 16 patients who later progressed from hyperthyroidism to ophthalmopathy. The full study reports these points: Sample size was not statistically predetermined, and group allocation was not concealed from the investigators. Among expanded thyroid clonotypes with frequency above 0.001, most also showed up in blood, which suggests that blood repertoires may reflect the thyroid immune response. In validation, the model predicted ophthalmopathy progression with more than 70% sensitivity and roughly 78% specificity; some 13 predicted patients were CT-confirmed with GO in a median of 6.5 months. In cross-validation, the 13-signature model distinguished ophthalmopathy from stable hyperthyroidism with about 88% sensitivity and roughly 81% specificity, and in the test set the corresponding values were about 80% and 75%.

The ophthalmopathy patients had moderately to severely active disease, with a Clinical Activity Score of 3 or higher, a NOSPECS grade of 4 or higher, and a disease duration of less than 3 months. Patients with other autoimmune diseases, uncontrolled infections, pregnancy or lactation were excluded from the study. Clinical symptoms, serum thyroxine, TRAb, thyroid ultrasound and orbital computed tomography were used for diagnosis. Ficoll-Paque density gradient centrifugation was used to isolate PBMCs from 9.5 to 10 ml of fresh peripheral blood. Total RNA was extracted using Trizol reagent, and RNA quality was checked on an Agilent 2100 Bioanalyzer. For repertoire sequencing, TCR beta CDR3 regions were amplified from RNA transcripts. The first round of RT-PCR was done with HTBI primers and the Qiagen OneStep RT-PCR kit, and was followed by a second round of multiplex PCR, then size selection and purification. Libraries were sequenced on an Illumina HiSeq2000 using paired-end 100 bp reads. The authors' analysis ran thus. SOAPnuke was used to process the reads, throwing out any read that had adapters, had uncalled bases, had a mean Phred below 15, or lacked an exact constant-primer or identifier match. COPE v1.2.5 was used to merge the high-quality paired reads. Clonotypes were defined as unique nucleotide sequences and were aligned to IMGT TRB V, D and J references using MiTCR v1.1. Only V-J combinations with frequency above 0.0001 were analysed, covering 99% to 99.2% of repertoires. For each V-J combination, a TCR clonal expansion and chaos score was defined as the ratio of F50 clonal expansion to chaos observed in the TCRdist matrix. Welch's t-statistics and random forest were used to reduce features to some 13 V-J combinations, which were fed into a naive Bayes classifier. The Morisita-Horn index was used to measure how similar the thyroid and blood repertoires were. TCRdb redid the processing of the public reads, applying fastp at Q25 and MiXCR, and retained in-frame beta chains. Duplicate CDR3 protein sequences are folded into a single record with the most common DNA and genes. It is TCRdb's table, rather than the study itself, that gives the V and J calls and clone size. The sample table contains 350,000 or so distinct CDR3 sequences; only one count was recorded for 15% to 20% of them. The ten largest make up roughly 12% of the sample.

In the case of this clonotype: Its antigen target is currently unknown. Base qualities were left out, and no much larger clone turns up one base away.

This clonotype originated in an adult man with Graves' ophthalmopathy. Sample: peripheral blood.

The DNA reads as follows: TGTGCCAGCAGCCCTCCCGACCACCTTCACTACGAGCAGTACTTC. This sequence encodes CASSPPDHLHYEQYF. This sequence uses TRBV7-9 and TRBJ2-7, with no D gene named confidently. Trimming removed 5 bases from V and 3 bases from J, leaving 17 bases between the germline ends. As encoded in the germline V gene (reference sequence), CDR1 is SEHNR while CDR2 is FQNEAQ. From the cysteine up to the phenylalanine, the CDR3 has a length of 15 residues. The only DNA kept is the CDR3, 45 bases in frame from the first base.